This entry features one TCR beta chain sequence. This clone was detected once. It has no known antigen specificity. Base qualities were left out, and no much larger clone turns up one base away. The CDR3 sequence holds 15 residues, the cysteine and phenylalanine included. The only DNA kept is the CDR3, 45 bases in frame from the first base. The trim is 0 bases for V and 4 bases for J, with a gap of 12 bases between the germline ends. The germline V gene gives CDR1 as LGHNA and CDR2 as YSLEER. The library was generated by the immunoSEQ multiplex PCR assay. RNA was extracted from all samples and reverse transcribed into cDNA as template for TCR sequencing. SuperScript III was used to make first-strand cDNA, primed with a 2:1 mix of oligo-dT and random hexamers. Amplification bias was assessed with a synthetic immune receptor repertoire, and residual bias was removed computationally. On the authors' methods: After raw reads were preprocessed to remove errors, the CDR3 was defined following IMGT conventions as running from the conserved cysteine to phenylalanine. To get clonality, Shannon entropy was normalized by log2 of the number of productive unique TCRs and the result was subtracted from 1. Whether each scalp clone was CD4 or CD8 was inferred by checking scalp TCRbeta sequences against the CD4 and CD8 repertoires from sorted blood. As stored in TCRdb, this immuneACCESS dataset retains in-frame rearrangements with V and J assigned. A fraction of the clones does not appear; measured against another copy, unresolved V genes explain less than half of the discrepancy, and the remainder lacks a known reason. The V and J calls and clone size are taken from that table; D and trimming were inferred from the DNA. The sample table records about 210,000 clones; 40% to 45% of these occur just once. Clones ranked in the top ten supply over 2% of the sample.

This entry belongs to a study of CD8+ T cells in alopecia areata (dated by TCRdb to the late 2010s). Looking at the study overall: Treated patients were enrolled in an open-label pilot trial of oral tofacitinib at 5 to 10 mg twice daily for moderate-to-severe alopecia areata. Tofacitinib was administered for 6 to 18 months, and 6 months of follow-up off drug were then conducted to assess delayed response and recurrence. Disease severity in treated patients was measured with the SALT score, which quantifies the percentage of affected scalp surface area. In both human patients and the C3H/HeJ mouse model, the study applied high-throughput TCRbeta sequencing to look at T cell clonal expansion in alopecia areata. Scalp tissue and sorted CD4+ and CD8+ peripheral blood T cells from patchy and totalis/universalis alopecia areata patients and from healthy controls were covered by human TCRbeta sequencing. Biopsies were taken from tofacitinib-treated patients at baseline and at 4 and 24 weeks of treatment, and a later scalp biopsy was taken in several of the tofacitinib-treated patients. Scalp clonality was compared among normal scalp (n=4), patchy alopecia areata scalp (n=8), and alopecia totalis/universalis scalp (n=8). RNA was obtained with the PAXgene miRNA kit for fixed scalp, the miRNeasy kit for PBMCs, and the RNeasy kit for mouse skin. immunoSEQ multiplex PCR using 35 Vbeta forward primers and 13 Jbeta reverse primers was used to amplify TCRbeta CDR3 regions.

The sample's treatment or condition label, in plain terms: oral pan-JAK inhibitor, 5-10 mg twice daily. Lesional scalp punch biopsies and peripheral blood were collected from alopecia areata patients. PBMCs were isolated by density centrifugation and stained for CD3, CD4 and CD8, and CD4+ and CD8+ T cells were sorted on a FACSAria. The research as a whole found: Compared with normal scalp, lesional scalp, particularly in alopecia totalis/universalis, had higher clonality and more expanded CD8+ clones, which suggests antigenic drive. Unlike mouse skin, where gammadelta T cells dominate, normal human skin contains resident alphabeta T cells that get sequenced too, which complicates analysis of the scalp TCR repertoire. With tofacitinib, both scalp clonality and the number of expanded CD8+ clones among the top 100 scalp clones went down significantly. Many expanded lesional clones were found to persist in scalp and blood during tofacitinib treatment, and relapse after treatment cessation may be partly explained by this persistence. TCR sequences shared between patients were less clear than in mice, possibly partly because of HLA diversity in the patient population. The treated cohort was small, with a single nonresponder, so links between baseline CD8+ expansion and response need larger studies.

The chain joins TRBV4-3 to TRBJ1-2; a confident D gene designation cannot be given. This receptor was obtained from a human donor with alopecia areata. Sequenced material: CD4+ T cells sorted from blood, taken at roughly week 36, from a patient treated with tofacitinib. DNA sequence: TGCGCCAGCAGCCAAGAGTACACGACCTCCTATGGCTACACCTTC. This encodes CASSQEYTTSYGYTF.